What follows is one T cell receptor beta chain and its context. What it binds is not known. V was clipped by 2 bases and J by 7 bases; unmatched bases: 6. Germline V gene sequence: CDR1 SNHLY, CDR2 FYNNEI. This CDR3 is 14 amino acids long. This sample was taken from a study of shared clonotypes between healthy human individuals. Study-level findings and limits: Some clonotypes were shared by all four sorted-subset donors, while others were not shared. The non-shared ones had lower generation probabilities than the shared ones.

Some clones are missing from TCRdb's copy, which holds only in-frame ones; the method was immunoSEQ multiplex PCR. In the table there are some 1,600,000 clones, approximately 98% of which are singletons. The chain combines TRBV2 with TRBJ1-2; 8 bases agree with TRBD1. The receptor's source is a man under 40 in good health. Sequencing was done on a sample of naive CD4+ T cells sorted from blood. Subset: CD45RA+ positively selected. The CDR3 sequence: CASSERAGGIGYTF. In DNA form, the CDR3 reads TGTGCCAGCAGTGAACGGGCAGGGGGCATTGGCTACACCTTC.